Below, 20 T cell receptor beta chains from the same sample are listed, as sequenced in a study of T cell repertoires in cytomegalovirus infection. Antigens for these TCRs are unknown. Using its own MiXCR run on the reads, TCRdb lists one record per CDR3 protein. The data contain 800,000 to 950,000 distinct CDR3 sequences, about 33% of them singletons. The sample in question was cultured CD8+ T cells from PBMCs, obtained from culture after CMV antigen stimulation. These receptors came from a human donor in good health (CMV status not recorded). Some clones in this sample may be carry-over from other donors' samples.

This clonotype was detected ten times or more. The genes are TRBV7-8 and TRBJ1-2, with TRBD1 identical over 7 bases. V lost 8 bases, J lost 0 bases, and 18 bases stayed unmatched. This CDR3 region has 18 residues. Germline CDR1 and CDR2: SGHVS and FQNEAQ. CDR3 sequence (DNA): TGTGCCAGCGGCAACCCCGGGACAGTTGTCGTAGCTAACTATGGCTACACCTTC. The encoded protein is CASGNPGTVVVANYGYTF.

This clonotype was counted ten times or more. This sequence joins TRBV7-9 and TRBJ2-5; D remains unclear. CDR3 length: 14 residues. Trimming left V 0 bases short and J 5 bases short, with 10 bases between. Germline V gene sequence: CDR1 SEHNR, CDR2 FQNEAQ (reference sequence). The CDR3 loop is CASSLASVRETQYF. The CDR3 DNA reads TGTGCCAGCAGCTTAGCGTCAGTCCGGGAGACCCAGTACTTC.

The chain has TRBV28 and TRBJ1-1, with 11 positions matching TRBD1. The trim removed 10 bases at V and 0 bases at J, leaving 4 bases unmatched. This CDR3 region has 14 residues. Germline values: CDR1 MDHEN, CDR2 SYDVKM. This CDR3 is CAIWTGGMNTEAFF. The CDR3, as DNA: TGTGCCATTTGGACAGGGGGCATGAACACTGAAGCTTTCTTT.

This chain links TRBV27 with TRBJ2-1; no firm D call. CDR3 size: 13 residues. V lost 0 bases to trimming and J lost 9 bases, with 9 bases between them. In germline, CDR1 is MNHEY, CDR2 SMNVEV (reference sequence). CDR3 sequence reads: CASSLSLQSEQFF. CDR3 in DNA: TGTGCCAGCAGTTTATCTTTGCAGAGTGAGCAGTTCTTC.

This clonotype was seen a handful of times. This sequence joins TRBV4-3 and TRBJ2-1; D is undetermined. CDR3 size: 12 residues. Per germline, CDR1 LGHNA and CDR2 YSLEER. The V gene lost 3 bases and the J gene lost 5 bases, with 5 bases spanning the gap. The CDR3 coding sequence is TGCGCCAGCAGCCAGGTAAACAATGAGCAGTTCTTC. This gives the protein CASSQVNNEQFF.

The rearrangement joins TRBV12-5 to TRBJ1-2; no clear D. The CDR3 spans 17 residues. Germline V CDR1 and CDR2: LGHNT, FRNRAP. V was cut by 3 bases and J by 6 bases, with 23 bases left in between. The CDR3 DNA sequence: TGTGCTAGTGGTTTTAGTTTTCCAGGCAGCGTTATTGATGGCTACACCTTC. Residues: CASGFSFPGSVIDGYTF.

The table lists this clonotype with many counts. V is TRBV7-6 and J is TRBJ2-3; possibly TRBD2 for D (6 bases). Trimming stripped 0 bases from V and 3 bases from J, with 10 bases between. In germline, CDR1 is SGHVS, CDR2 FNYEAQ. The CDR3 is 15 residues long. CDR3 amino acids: CASSLAGGDTDTQYF. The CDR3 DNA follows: TGTGCCAGCAGCTTAGCGGGGGGAGATACAGATACGCAGTATTTT.

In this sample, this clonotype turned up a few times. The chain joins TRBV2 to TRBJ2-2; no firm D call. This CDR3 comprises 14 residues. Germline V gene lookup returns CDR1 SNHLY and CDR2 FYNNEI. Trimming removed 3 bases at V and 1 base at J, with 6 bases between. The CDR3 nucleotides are TGTGCCAGCAGTGACAGGAGGAACACCGGGGAGCTGTTTTTT. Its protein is CASSDRRNTGELFF.

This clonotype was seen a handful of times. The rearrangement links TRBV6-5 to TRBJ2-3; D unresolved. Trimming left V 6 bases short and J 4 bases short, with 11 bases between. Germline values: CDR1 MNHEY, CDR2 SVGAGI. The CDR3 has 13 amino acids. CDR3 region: CASRDAYADTQYF. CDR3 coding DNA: TGTGCCAGCAGGGACGCTTACGCAGATACGCAGTATTTT.

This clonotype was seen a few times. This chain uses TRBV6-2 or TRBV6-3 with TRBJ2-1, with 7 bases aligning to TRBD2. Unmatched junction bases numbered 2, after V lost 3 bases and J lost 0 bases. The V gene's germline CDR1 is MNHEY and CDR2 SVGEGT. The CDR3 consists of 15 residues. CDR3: CASSYTGGSYNEQFF. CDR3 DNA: TGTGCCAGCAGTTATACGGGGGGCTCCTACAATGAGCAGTTCTTC.

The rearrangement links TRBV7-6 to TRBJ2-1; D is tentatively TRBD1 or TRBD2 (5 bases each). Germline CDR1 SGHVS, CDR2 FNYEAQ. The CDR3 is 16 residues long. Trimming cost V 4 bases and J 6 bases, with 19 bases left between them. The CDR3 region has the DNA TGTGCCAGCAGCTCGGGGAGCCCGAGTAGGGGCAATGAGCAGTTCTTC. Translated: CASSSGSPSRGNEQFF.

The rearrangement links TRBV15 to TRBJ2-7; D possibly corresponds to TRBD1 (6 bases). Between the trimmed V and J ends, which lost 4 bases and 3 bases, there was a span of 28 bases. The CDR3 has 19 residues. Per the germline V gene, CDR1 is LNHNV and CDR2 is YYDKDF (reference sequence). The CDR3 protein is CATSTSFRQATTADYEQYF. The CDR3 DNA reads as TGTGCCACCAGCACTTCTTTTAGACAGGCCACCACCGCCGACTACGAGCAGTACTTC.

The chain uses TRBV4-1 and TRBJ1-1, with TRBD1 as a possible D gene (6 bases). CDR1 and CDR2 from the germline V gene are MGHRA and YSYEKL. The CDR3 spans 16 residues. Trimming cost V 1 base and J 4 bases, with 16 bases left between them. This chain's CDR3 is CASSQGVGGFSTEAFF. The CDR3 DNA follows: TGCGCCAGCAGCCAAGGGGTAGGGGGTTTTAGCACTGAAGCTTTCTTT.

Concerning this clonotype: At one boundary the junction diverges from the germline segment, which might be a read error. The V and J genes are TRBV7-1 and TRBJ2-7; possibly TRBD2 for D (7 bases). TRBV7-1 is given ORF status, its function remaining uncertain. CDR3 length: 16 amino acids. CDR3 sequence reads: CASSSITGRDSYKQYF. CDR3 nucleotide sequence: TGTGCCAGCAGCTCAATCACAGGGAGGGACTCCTACAAGCAGTACTTC.

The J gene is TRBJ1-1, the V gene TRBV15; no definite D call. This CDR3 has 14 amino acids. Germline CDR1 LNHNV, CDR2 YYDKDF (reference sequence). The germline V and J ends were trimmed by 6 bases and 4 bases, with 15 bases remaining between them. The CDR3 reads CATRRTSRSTEAFF. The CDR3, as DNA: TGTGCCACCAGGCGGACTTCTAGGTCCACTGAAGCTTTCTTT.

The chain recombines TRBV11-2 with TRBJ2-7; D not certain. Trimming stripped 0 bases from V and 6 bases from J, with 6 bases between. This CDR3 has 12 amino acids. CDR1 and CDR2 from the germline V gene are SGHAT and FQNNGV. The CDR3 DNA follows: TGTGCCAGCAGCTTAGAAGGGCTCGAGCAGTACGTC. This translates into CASSLEGLEQYV.

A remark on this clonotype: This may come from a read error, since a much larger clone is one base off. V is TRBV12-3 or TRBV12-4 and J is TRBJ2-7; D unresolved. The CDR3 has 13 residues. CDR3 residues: CTSSLAAPSEQYV. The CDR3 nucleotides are TGTACCAGCAGTTTAGCCGCGCCCTCCGAGCAGTACGTC.

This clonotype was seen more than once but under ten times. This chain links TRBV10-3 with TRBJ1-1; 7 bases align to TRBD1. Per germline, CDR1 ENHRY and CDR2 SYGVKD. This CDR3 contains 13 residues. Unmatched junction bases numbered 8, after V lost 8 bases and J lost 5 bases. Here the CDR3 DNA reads TGTGCCATCTGGGACAGTGGAAGGACTGAAGCTTTCTTT. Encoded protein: CAIWDSGRTEAFF.

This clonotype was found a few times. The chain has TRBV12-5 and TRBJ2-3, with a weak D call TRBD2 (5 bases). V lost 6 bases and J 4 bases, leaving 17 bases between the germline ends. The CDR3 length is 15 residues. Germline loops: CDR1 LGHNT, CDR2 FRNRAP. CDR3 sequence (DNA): TGTGCTAGTGGCCGCCTCGACACTAGGGCAGATACGCAGTATTTT. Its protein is CASGRLDTRADTQYF.

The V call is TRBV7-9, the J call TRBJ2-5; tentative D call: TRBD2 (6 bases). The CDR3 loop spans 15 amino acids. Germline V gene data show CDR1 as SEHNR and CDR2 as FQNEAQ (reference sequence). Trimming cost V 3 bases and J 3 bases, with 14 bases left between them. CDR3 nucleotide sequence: TGTGCCAGCAGCTTCATAGCGGAGTCCAAAGAGACCCAGTACTTC. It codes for CASSFIAESKETQYF.